Each of the 2 T cell receptor beta chains below was sequenced from the same sample in a study of cytomegalovirus exposure and HLA in healthy donors. It was with 60 Vbeta and 13 Jbeta primers that the PCR ran. Method: immunoSEQ multiplex PCR; TCRdb's copy keeps in-frame clones and lacks some. Of hundreds of thousands of clones listed, 82% are singletons. The specimen sequenced was PBMCs. These receptors were obtained from a man aged 40-50 years in good health and CMV-seropositive.

The CDR3 DNA sequence: TGTGCCAGCAGCCACCGGGACAGCTCCTACGAGCAGTACTTC. Residues: CASSHRDSSYEQYF. The rearrangement joins TRBV11-2 to TRBJ2-7, with TRBD1 matching 7 bases. J lost 0 bases, V lost 5 bases, and 4 bases had no gene match. The length of the CDR3 is 14 residues. From germline, CDR1 is SGHAT and CDR2 FQNNGV.

The chain employs TRBV7-3 and TRBJ2-2; possibly TRBD2 for D (5 bases). Deletions cut 5 bases from V and 1 base from J, with 8 bases between. CDR1 SGHTA and CDR2 FQGTGA come from the germline V gene. This CDR3 spans 14 amino acids. The CDR3 sequence is CASSQGGNTGELFF. Written as DNA, the CDR3 is TGTGCCAGCAGCCAAGGAGGGAACACCGGGGAGCTGTTTTTT.